The next 26 T cell receptor beta chains were all read from a single sample in a study of blood T cell repertoires in COVID-19. Assay: immunoSEQ multiplex PCR; the TCRdb copy retains only in-frame clones and omits some. The repertoire consists of more than 150,000 clones, with around 95% occurring once and the leading ten covering approximately 0.8%. The sample was peripheral blood. These receptors all stem from a young man with COVID-19, enrolled during active disease.

The CDR3 nucleotides are TGTGCCAGCAGTGAACCCTACAGGGGGGCTAACTATGGCTACACCTTC. This sequence encodes CASSEPYRGANYGYTF. The V gene is TRBV6-1, the J gene TRBJ1-2; TRBD1 matches 8 bases. This CDR3 is built from 16 residues. Germline V gene sequence: CDR1 MNHNS, CDR2 SASEGT. Trimming removed 2 bases from V and 0 bases from J; junction bases left unmatched: 5.

Only a few counts were recorded for this clone. The gene calls are TRBV19 and TRBJ1-5; 9 nucleotides agree with TRBD1. J was trimmed by 3 bases and V by 7 bases; bases with no gene match: 7. In germline, CDR1 is LNHDA, CDR2 SQIVND (reference sequence). The CDR3 has 15 amino acids. CDR3 residues: CASKGQGPLNQPQHF. The CDR3 bases are TGTGCCAGTAAGGGACAGGGTCCCCTCAATCAGCCCCAGCATTTT. Complete variable domain (other parts from reference TRBV19 and TRBJ1-5): DGGITQSPKYLFRKEGQNVTLSCEQNLNHDAMYWYRQDPGQGLRLIYYSQIVNDFQKGDIAEGYSVSREKKESFPLTVTSAQKNPTAFYLCASKGQGPLNQPQHFGDGTRLSIL.

The chain recombines TRBV3-1 (or the pseudogene TRBV3-2) with TRBJ1-2; D is uncertain. Per the germline V gene, CDR1 is LGHDT and CDR2 is YNNKEL (reference sequence). V shed 0 bases and J shed 4 bases, with 3 bases lying between them. The CDR3 has 12 residues. In DNA, the CDR3 is TGTGCCAGCAGCCAAGAGAGCTATGGCTACACCTTC. The encoded protein is CASSQESYGYTF.

The chain has TRBV5-1 and TRBJ1-2; maybe TRBD1 (6 bases). The ends were cut back, 0 bases at V and 6 bases at J, with 18 bases in the middle. This CDR3 region has 16 residues. Looked up from germline, CDR1 is SGHRS and CDR2 is YFSETQ. In DNA, the CDR3 is TGCGCCAGCAGCTTGGAGGCGACAGGACCGGGCCATGGCTACACCTTC. Translation: CASSLEATGPGHGYTF.

The gene calls are TRBV14 and TRBJ2-5; D remains unclear. V was trimmed by 1 base and J by 6 bases, leaving 6 bases between them. This CDR3 comprises 12 residues. CDR1 is SGHDN and CDR2 is FVKESK in the germline V gene. The CDR3 DNA is TGTGCCAGCAGCCAAGTAGTACAGACCCAGTACTTC. This translates into CASSQVVQTQYF.

The J gene is TRBJ1-2, the V gene TRBV5-1, with a possible D match to TRBD1 (6 bases). This CDR3 has 17 residues. The V end was cut by 1 base, the J end by 0 bases, with 16 bases between. The germline V gene encodes CDR1 SGHRS and CDR2 YFSETQ. In DNA, the CDR3 is TGCGCCAGCAGCTTGAACAGGGACCCGAAATCTAACTATGGCTACACCTTC. Its protein product is CASSLNRDPKSNYGYTF.

This clone was counted a few times. This chain links TRBV6-5 with TRBJ2-7; D ambiguous. CDR1 and CDR2 from the germline V gene are MNHEY and SVGAGI. The CDR3 is 11 amino acids. Trimming shortened V by 7 bases and J by 1 base, and 5 bases separated the two germline ends. The CDR3 loop is CASTKSYEQYF. CDR3 DNA: TGTGCCAGCACCAAATCCTACGAGCAGTACTTC.

This chain joins TRBV4-1 and TRBJ1-2; D is uncertain. The CDR3 runs 14 residues. Germline V gives CDR1 MGHRA, CDR2 YSYEKL. V lost 0 bases to trimming and J lost 8 bases, with 13 bases between them. The CDR3: CASSQDLRGSGYTF. The CDR3 nucleotides read TGCGCCAGCAGCCAAGATCTTCGAGGGTCGGGCTACACCTTC.

This chain joins TRBV2 and TRBJ1-1, with D unclear. From germline, CDR1 is SNHLY and CDR2 FYNNEI. The ends were cut back, 5 bases at V and 7 bases at J, with 8 bases in the middle. CDR3 length: 11 amino acids. The CDR3 DNA reads as TGTGCCAGCAGTTATGACAATGAAGCTTTCTTT. Its protein product is CASSYDNEAFF.

J is TRBJ1-4 and V is TRBV9, with 7 bases lining up with TRBD1. This CDR3 has 14 amino acids. Germline V gene lookup returns CDR1 SGDLS and CDR2 YYNGEE. Losses at the gene ends were 7 bases for V and 8 bases for J; bases not matched to a gene: 11. CDR3 region: CASDPTGNGEKLFF. CDR3 DNA sequence: TGTGCCAGCGACCCGACAGGGAATGGGGAAAAACTGTTTTTT.

The chain couples TRBV20-1 to TRBJ2-7; maybe TRBD2 (5 bases). CDR1 and CDR2 (germline): DFQATT, SNEGSKA (reference sequence). With 3 bases removed from V and 5 bases from J, the gap between germline ends came to 11 bases. The CDR3 contains 12 residues. The DNA of the CDR3 is TGCAGTGCTAGTAGGAGGATGGACGAGCAGTACTTC. This translates into CSASRRMDEQYF.

The rearrangement uses TRBV6-1 and TRBJ1-1; 9 bases match TRBD1. Germline V gives CDR1 MNHNS, CDR2 SASEGT. V was pared by 3 bases and J by 2 bases, with 4 bases of the junction left unmatched. The CDR3 contains 15 residues. The CDR3 is CASSDRTGANTEAFF. CDR3 coding DNA: TGTGCCAGCAGTGACCGGACAGGGGCCAACACTGAAGCTTTCTTT.

With respect to this clone: One junction end does not reproduce the germline sequence, and a read error may be involved. V and J are TRBV6-4 and TRBJ2-5, with TRBD1 matching 9 bases. The germline gives CDR1 MRHNA, CDR2 SNTAGT. CDR3 length: 18 residues. The CDR3 here is CASSDSSRDRGFQGTQYF. CDR3 coding DNA: TGTGCCAGCAGTGACTCGAGTCGAGACAGGGGGTTTCAAGGGACCCAGTACTTC.

V usage is TRBV5-1 and J usage is TRBJ1-5; 10 nucleotides agree with TRBD1. Trimming took 5 bases from V and 1 from J; bases not matched to a gene: 3. This CDR3 comprises 15 residues. Germline-derived CDR1 and CDR2 are SGHRS and YFSETQ. CDR3 amino acids: CASRKGQGSNQPQHF. The CDR3 nucleotides read TGCGCCAGCAGGAAGGGACAGGGGAGCAATCAGCCCCAGCATTTT.

V usage is TRBV6-5 and J usage is TRBJ2-5; TRBD1 matches 11 bases. After removal of 7 bases from V and 5 bases from J, the junction contained 3 bases not matched to a gene. CDR1 and CDR2 from the germline V gene are MNHEY and SVGAGI. The CDR3 extends over 13 amino acids. The CDR3 DNA is TGTGCCAGCACCAGGGACAGGGGGGAGACCCAGTACTTC. Translating it yields CASTRDRGETQYF.

The chain carries TRBV10-3 and TRBJ2-1; D may be TRBD1 (6 bases). CDR1 is ENHRY, CDR2 SYGVKD, per germline. V was clipped by 6 bases and J by 4 bases, with 10 bases between them. The CDR3 runs to 13 residues. CDR3 in amino acids: CAIRWGHYNEQFF. CDR3 bases: TGTGCCATCAGGTGGGGGCATTACAATGAGCAGTTCTTC.

The genes are TRBV2 and TRBJ1-2; D gene ambiguous. The CDR3 is 14 amino acids. Trimming shortened V by 1 base and J by 4 bases, and 10 bases separated the two germline ends. The germline gives CDR1 SNHLY, CDR2 FYNNEI. The CDR3 sequence is CASSEGAGVYGYTF. The CDR3 DNA is TGTGCCAGCAGTGAAGGTGCGGGTGTCTATGGCTACACCTTC.

This clone has only one observation. V and J are TRBV10-1 and TRBJ1-2, with a possible D match to TRBD1 (5 bases). Looked up from germline, CDR1 is WNHNN and CDR2 is SYGVQD (reference sequence). The CDR3 has 13 amino acids. V was trimmed by 5 bases and J by 2 bases, leaving 9 bases between them. The CDR3 loop reads CASSSQGNYGYTF. CDR3 sequence (DNA): TGCGCCAGCAGTTCCCAGGGCAACTATGGCTACACCTTC.

This sequence joins TRBV13 and TRBJ1-3; D is unclear. The germline V and J ends were trimmed by 0 bases and 0 bases, with 6 bases remaining between them. Germline V gives CDR1 PRHDT, CDR2 FYEKMQ (reference sequence). This CDR3 spans 15 amino acids. The CDR3 DNA reads TGTGCCAGCAGCTTAGGCATGAGCTCTGGAAACACCATATATTTT. Its translation is CASSLGMSSGNTIYF.

Details on this clone: In the same sample, other DNA sequences code for this CDR3. The chain is built from TRBV6-2 or TRBV6-3 and TRBJ1-2, with TRBD1 matching over 8 bases. V lost 0 bases, J lost 4 bases, and 4 bases stayed unmatched. The CDR3 spans 15 residues. Germline V CDR1 and CDR2: MNHEY, SVGEGT. The CDR3 here is CASSYSQGALYGYTF. The CDR3 coding sequence is TGTGCCAGCAGTTACTCGCAGGGGGCCCTCTATGGCTACACCTTC.

This sequence joins TRBV6-5 and TRBJ1-3; possibly TRBD1 for D (5 bases). Germline V lookup: CDR1 MNHEY, CDR2 SVGAGI. The length of the CDR3 is 13 residues. The V end was cut by 7 bases, the J end by 3 bases, with 10 bases between. The CDR3 sequence is CASMVQGGNTIYF. In DNA, the CDR3 is TGTGCCAGCATGGTCCAGGGTGGAAACACCATATATTTT.

The V call is TRBV20-1, the J call TRBJ2-3; no clear D. CDR1 and CDR2 from the germline V gene are DFQATT and SNEGSKA (reference sequence). Trimming shortened V by 3 bases and J by 6 bases, and 7 bases separated the two germline ends. The CDR3 loop spans 11 amino acids. The CDR3 loop reads CSASSRDTQYF. CDR3 DNA sequence: TGCAGTGCTAGCTCCCGGGATACGCAGTATTTT.

The V call is TRBV6-5, the J call TRBJ1-2; D unresolved. Germline values: CDR1 MNHEY, CDR2 SVGAGI. The germline V and J ends were trimmed by 2 bases and 4 bases, with 11 bases remaining between them. This CDR3 contains 14 residues. The chain's CDR3 is CASSYALRGYGYTF. The DNA of the CDR3 is TGTGCCAGCAGTTACGCTCTGCGGGGCTATGGCTACACCTTC.

The genes are TRBV5-1 and TRBJ2-1; 8 bases fit TRBD2. This CDR3 contains 15 residues. The V and J ends lost 0 bases and 12 bases, in that order; junction bases with no gene match: 11. Germline V gives CDR1 SGHRS, CDR2 YFSETQ. CDR3 in amino acids: CASSLVLAVQGGQFF. CDR3 nucleotides: TGCGCCAGCAGCTTGGTACTAGCGGTTCAGGGAGGGCAGTTCTTC.

J is TRBJ1-2 and V is TRBV6-5, with 8 bases fitting TRBD1. After removal of 0 bases from V and 5 bases from J, the junction contained 5 bases not matched to a gene. Germline CDR1 is MNHEY and CDR2 is SVGAGI. The length of the CDR3 is 15 residues. The CDR3 protein is CASSYSGTGEYGYTF. CDR3 nucleotides: TGTGCCAGCAGTTACTCGGGGACAGGAGAATATGGCTACACCTTC.

The chain carries TRBV10-2 and TRBJ1-3, with 7 nucleotides matching TRBD1. CDR3 length: 15 residues. V lost 3 bases and J lost 0; bases outside the gene matches: 2. The V gene's germline CDR1 is WSHSY and CDR2 SAAADI. The CDR3 DNA is TGCGCCAGCAGTGAATCAGGGGGCTCTGGAAACACCATATATTTT. This codes for CASSESGGSGNTIYF.